This TCR beta chain emerged from a study of blood T cell repertoires in COVID-19. Across the study: PBMCs, B-cell-depleted T cells, or T cells provided the cDNA or gDNA that made up the material.

The germline gives CDR1 SGHTA, CDR2 FQGTGA. Trimming stripped 3 bases from V and 3 bases from J, with 11 bases between. This CDR3 region has 15 residues. Study processing details: Scientists estimated how many nucleated cells there were by amplifying reference gene primers. Sequencing was performed with immunoSEQ multiplex PCR; in TCRdb, only in-frame clones are kept and a portion is missing. That table is the source of V, J and clone size, and D and trimming were worked out from the DNA. The repertoire includes about 330,000 clones, about 85% of them detected once, and about 6% sits in the top ten. Sequencing used PBMCs or T cells enriched from blood (not recorded which). V usage is TRBV7-3 and J usage is TRBJ2-2, with TRBD2 as a possible D gene (6 bases). The source of this sequence is a woman in her thirties who had recovered from COVID-19. The CDR3 sequence is CASSFGRGDTGELFF. CDR3 DNA: TGTGCCAGCAGCTTTGGGCGGGGTGACACCGGGGAGCTGTTTTTT.